One sample yielded the 8 T cell receptor beta chains listed below, sequenced in a study of blood T cell repertoires in COVID-19. Sequencing used immunoSEQ multiplex PCR; TCRdb keeps in-frame clones, though not all of them. The sample holds over 200,000 clones, 92% seen once. Sequencing input: peripheral blood. The receptors were sampled from a man in his sixties with COVID-19, enrolled during active disease.

V usage is TRBV29-1 and J usage is TRBJ2-7, with 9 bases identical to TRBD1. The V gene end was trimmed by 4 bases and the J gene end by 4 bases; junction bases not matched to a gene: 2. This CDR3 has 12 residues. Germline CDR1 is SQVTM and CDR2 is ANQGSEA. The CDR3 nucleotides are TGCAGCGTTGCGGACAGGGGTTACGAGCAGTACTTC. Translation gives CSVADRGYEQYF.

The chain uses TRBV5-1 and TRBJ2-2, with 7 bases fitting TRBD2. There are 15 residues in the CDR3. CDR1 and CDR2 (germline): SGHRS, YFSETQ. Trimming took 7 bases from V and 5 from J; bases not matched to a gene: 11. In DNA form, the CDR3 reads TGCGCCAGCGAGCGGGGTAGCTCGGGAACCGGGGAGCTGTTTTTT. It translates to CASERGSSGTGELFF.

The chain recombines TRBV6-1 with TRBJ2-7; TRBD2 agrees at 9 bases. CDR1 and CDR2 (germline): MNHNS, SASEGT. The CDR3 extends over 16 amino acids. The trim removed 3 bases at V and 1 base at J, leaving 7 bases unmatched. This chain's CDR3 is CASSEIAGAFSYEQYF. DNA for the CDR3: TGTGCCAGCAGTGAGATAGCGGGGGCCTTTTCCTACGAGCAGTACTTC.

The J gene is TRBJ1-1, the V gene TRBV5-1; possible D gene TRBD1, 6 bases. The CDR3 totals 15 residues. The V gene's germline CDR1 is SGHRS and CDR2 YFSETQ. V gave up 0 bases and J gave up 5 bases, with 14 bases separating them. The CDR3: CASSLVTGFGTEAFF. The CDR3 DNA sequence: TGCGCCAGCAGCTTGGTTACAGGGTTTGGGACTGAAGCTTTCTTT.

The J gene is TRBJ1-1, the V gene TRBV15; possible D gene TRBD1, 6 bases. CDR1 and CDR2 (germline): LNHNV, YYDKDF (reference sequence). The germline V and J ends were trimmed by 5 bases and 1 base, with 14 bases remaining between them. The CDR3 runs 15 residues. The CDR3 DNA sequence: TGTGCCACCAGCTCCAACCTACAGGGGAACACTGAAGCTTTCTTT. Protein: CATSSNLQGNTEAFF.

This clone was found once. The CDR3 DNA sequence: TGTGCCAGCAGTGAAGGGGGGGTCCCTAATGAAAAACTGTTTTTT. This encodes CASSEGGVPNEKLFF. The chain employs TRBV2 and TRBJ1-4; a weak D match, TRBD1 (5 bases). Between the trimmed V and J ends, which lost 1 base and 3 bases, there was a span of 9 bases. The CDR3 loop spans 15 amino acids. Germline CDR1 is SNHLY and CDR2 is FYNNEI.

The chain employs TRBV24-1 and TRBJ2-7, with a weak D call TRBD1 (5 bases). Germline-derived CDR1 and CDR2 are KGHDR and SFDVKD. The CDR3 spans 13 residues. V was cut by 10 bases and J by 5 bases, with 17 bases left in between. The CDR3 sequence: CATRTPPIHEQYF. Here the CDR3 DNA reads TGTGCCACAAGGACACCACCGATCCACGAGCAGTACTTC.

The chain combines TRBV29-1 with TRBJ1-1; no clear D. V was clipped by 0 bases and J by 11 bases, with 13 bases between them. Germline V gene sequence: CDR1 SQVTM, CDR2 ANQGSEA. The CDR3 runs 12 residues. For the CDR3, the DNA is TGCAGCGTTGAAGAGAACAGCCGCCGGGCTTTCTTT. It codes for CSVEENSRRAFF.